This T cell receptor (beta chain) derives from a study of T cells expressing NK-cell markers (dated by TCRdb to the early 2020s). The study in broad terms: About eight donors provided sorted CD3+CD56+NKG2C+, CD3+CD56+NKG2C- and CD3+CD56-NKG2C+ T-cell subsets, whose TCR beta-chain repertoires were profiled. Of the eight sequenced donors, seven were found to be HCMV-seropositive and one was found to be HCMV-seronegative. Randomly selected healthy volunteers, three men and five women, were used as the eight sequenced donors. Libraries were sequenced as 2 x 150 bp reads on Illumina HiSeq 2000/2500, MiSeq or NextSeq.

As regards this clonotype: Its recognized antigen is unknown.

Sequencing took place on an Illumina HiSeq 2000. TCR beta cDNA libraries were prepared using 5'RACE template switching, which introduced a universal primer site and unique molecular identifiers. Priming for cDNA synthesis came from the TCR beta constant segment, and two successive PCR amplification steps followed. As for the original processing: Reads were demultiplexed and grouped by UMI with MIGEC, and clonotypes were assembled and quantified with MiTCR. Only TCR cDNA sequences supported by at least two reads were kept to exclude erroneous sequences. The tcR package was used for downstream repertoire analysis, with clonotypes matched between fractions based on CDR3 nucleotide sequence plus V segment. VDJmatch was used to annotate antigen specificity against VDJdb, with one amino acid substitution in CDR3 allowed. TCRdb reprocessed the reads and assigns one entry to each CDR3 protein sequence, leaving out DNA. These V and J calls derive from TCRdb rather than the authors' analysis. The sample table includes 150,000 to 180,000 distinct CDR3 sequences. The ten largest clones add up to approximately 35% of the sample.

On the study overall, not on this receptor specifically: Those dominant clonotypes were again the most abundant among CD3+CD56-NKG2C+ cells in a handful of donors, at roughly 28.3-60.1%. Whether the expanded NKG2C-expressing T cell clones were specific for HCMV antigens was left unclear. In six donors, the dominant CD3+CD56+NKG2C+ clonotypes ranked among the top 10 CD8+ clonotypes, making up roughly 1.0-7.5% of CD8+ T cells.

The germline V gene (reference sequence) specifies SEHNR as CDR1 and FQNEAQ as CDR2. From the cysteine up to the phenylalanine, the CDR3 has a length of 15 residues. No DNA is recorded. HCMV-specific IgG was detected in serum with a commercial ELISA kit to determine HCMV serostatus. Ficoll density gradient centrifugation was used to isolate peripheral blood mononuclear cells from blood. The receptor's source is a woman between 50 and 59 years old in good health. Donor details come from another sample of the same person, matched by shared clones. The specimen was blood T cells: a sorted CD56 or NKG2C T cell subset, CD4+ or CD8+ T cells, or bulk PBMC T cells (not recorded which). The chain links TRBV7-9 with TRBJ2-1; TCRdb names TRBD1, which stays unverified in the absence of DNA. The CDR3 protein is CASSSRRSSYNEQFF.